This T cell receptor (beta chain) was sequenced during a study of cytomegalovirus exposure and HLA in healthy donors. Study-wide points: The authors considered a cluster of highly shared sequence variants likely to be a sequencing artifact. For presence/absence analyses, sequencing depth was assumed to be roughly uniform across donors.

Primers for the PCR totalled 60 Vbeta and 13 Jbeta. In the study's own analysis: About 10 million shared chains were among 65 million to 85 million unique TCR beta chains counted in a later analysis. Sequencing was performed with immunoSEQ multiplex PCR; in TCRdb, only in-frame clones are kept and a portion is missing. From that table come the V and J calls and clone size; the DNA was used to work out D and trimming. The data hold fewer than 200,000 clones, with approximately 81% observed a single time. Regarding donors, all were healthy bone marrow donors. With respect to this clone: The antigen remains unidentified.

V lost 0 bases, J lost 4 bases, and 5 bases stayed unmatched. CDR3 length: 15 amino acids. Germline CDR1 and CDR2: MNHEY and SVGAGI. Sequences were obtained from PBMCs. The sequence came from a man between 25 and 39 years old in good health and CMV-seronegative. The V gene is TRBV6-5, the J gene TRBJ2-5, with TRBD2 matching 7 bases. CDR3 DNA sequence: TGTGCCAGCAGTTACTCGGATGGGGAGGGAGAGACCCAGTACTTC. Protein product: CASSYSDGEGETQYF.